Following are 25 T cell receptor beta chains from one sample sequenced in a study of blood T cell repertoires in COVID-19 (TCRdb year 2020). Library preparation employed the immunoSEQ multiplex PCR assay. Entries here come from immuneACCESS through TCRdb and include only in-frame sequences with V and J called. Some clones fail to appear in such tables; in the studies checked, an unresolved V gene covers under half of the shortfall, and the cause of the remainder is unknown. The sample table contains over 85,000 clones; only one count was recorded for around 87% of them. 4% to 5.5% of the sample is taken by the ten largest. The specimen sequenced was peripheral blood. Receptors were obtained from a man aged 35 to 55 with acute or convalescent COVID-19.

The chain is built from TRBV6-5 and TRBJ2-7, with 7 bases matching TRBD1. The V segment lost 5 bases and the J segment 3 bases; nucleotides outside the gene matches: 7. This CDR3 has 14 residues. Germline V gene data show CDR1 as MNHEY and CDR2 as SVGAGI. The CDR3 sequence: CASSPRDSVYEQYF. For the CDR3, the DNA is TGTGCCAGCAGTCCCCGGGACAGTGTCTACGAGCAGTACTTC.

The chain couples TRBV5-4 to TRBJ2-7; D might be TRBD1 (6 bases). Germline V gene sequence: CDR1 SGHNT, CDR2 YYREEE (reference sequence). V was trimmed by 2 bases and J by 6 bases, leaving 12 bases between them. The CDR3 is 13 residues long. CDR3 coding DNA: TGTGCCAGCAGCTTACCCAGGGGTGGCGAGCAGTACTTC. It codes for CASSLPRGGEQYF.

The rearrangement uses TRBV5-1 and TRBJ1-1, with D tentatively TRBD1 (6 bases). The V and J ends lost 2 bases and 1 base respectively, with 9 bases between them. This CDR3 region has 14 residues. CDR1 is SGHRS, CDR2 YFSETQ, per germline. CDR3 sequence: CASSFGTQNTEAFF. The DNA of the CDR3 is TGCGCCAGCAGCTTTGGGACACAGAACACTGAAGCTTTCTTT.

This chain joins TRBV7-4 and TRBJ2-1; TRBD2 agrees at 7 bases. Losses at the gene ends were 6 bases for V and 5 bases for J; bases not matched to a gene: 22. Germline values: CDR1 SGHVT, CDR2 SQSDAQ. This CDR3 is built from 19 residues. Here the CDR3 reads CASSLDIPWTRGSNNEQFF. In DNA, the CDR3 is TGTGCCAGCAGTCTTGATATCCCCTGGACTAGAGGGAGTAACAATGAGCAGTTCTTC. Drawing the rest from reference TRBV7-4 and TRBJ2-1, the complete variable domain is GAGVSQSPRYKVAKRGRDVALRCDSISGHVTLYWYRQTLGQGSEVLTYSQSDAQRDKSGRPSGRFSAERPERSVSTLKIQRTEQGDSAVYLCASSLDIPWTRGSNNEQFFGPGTRLTVL.

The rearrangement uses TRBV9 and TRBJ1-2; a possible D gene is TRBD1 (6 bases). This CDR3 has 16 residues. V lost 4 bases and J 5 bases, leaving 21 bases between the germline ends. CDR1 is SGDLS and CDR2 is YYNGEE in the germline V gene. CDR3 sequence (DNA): TGTGCCAGCAGCCTTTACAGGGTGGGGCCCCTTTATGGCTACACCTTC. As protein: CASSLYRVGPLYGYTF.

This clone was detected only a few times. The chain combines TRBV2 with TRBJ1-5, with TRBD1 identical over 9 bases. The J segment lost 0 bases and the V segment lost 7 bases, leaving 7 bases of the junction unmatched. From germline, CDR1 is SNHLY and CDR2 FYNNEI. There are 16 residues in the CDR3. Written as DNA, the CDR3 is TGTGCCAGCAACCGACAGGGGGGATTTAGCAATCAGCCCCAGCATTTT. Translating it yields CASNRQGGFSNQPQHF.

CDR3 residues: CASTRDLDGNYGYTF. The CDR3 DNA reads TGTGCCAGCACCCGGGATTTGGACGGTAACTATGGCTACACCTTC. This rearrangement joins TRBV6-5 to TRBJ1-2, with no clear D. Germline V gene lookup returns CDR1 MNHEY and CDR2 SVGAGI. The CDR3 covers 15 residues. V gave up 7 bases and J gave up 1 base, with 16 bases separating them.

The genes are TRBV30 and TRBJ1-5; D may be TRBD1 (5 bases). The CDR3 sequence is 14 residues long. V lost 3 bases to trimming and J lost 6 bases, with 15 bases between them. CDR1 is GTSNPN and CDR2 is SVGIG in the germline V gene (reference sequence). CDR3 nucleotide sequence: TGTGCCTGGAGCGGACCGGGGGGTGGTCAGCCCCAGCATTTT. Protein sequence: CAWSGPGGGQPQHF.

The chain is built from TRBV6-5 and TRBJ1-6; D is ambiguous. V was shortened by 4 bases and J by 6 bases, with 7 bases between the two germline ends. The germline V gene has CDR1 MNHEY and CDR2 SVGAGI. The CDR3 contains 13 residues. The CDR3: CASSWEGNSPLHF. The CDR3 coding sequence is TGTGCCAGCAGTTGGGAGGGTAATTCACCCCTCCACTTT.

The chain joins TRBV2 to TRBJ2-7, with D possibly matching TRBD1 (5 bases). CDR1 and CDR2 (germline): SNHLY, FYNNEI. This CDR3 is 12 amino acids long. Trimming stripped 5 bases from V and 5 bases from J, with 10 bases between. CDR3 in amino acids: CASSSRVHEQYF. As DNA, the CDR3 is TGTGCCAGCAGTTCCAGGGTCCACGAGCAGTACTTC.

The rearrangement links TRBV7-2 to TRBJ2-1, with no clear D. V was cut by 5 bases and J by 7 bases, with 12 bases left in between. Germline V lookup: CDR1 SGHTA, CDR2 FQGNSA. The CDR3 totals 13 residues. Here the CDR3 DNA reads TGTGCCAGCAGCCCAACCTCCCGGAATGAGCAGTTCTTC. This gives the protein CASSPTSRNEQFF.

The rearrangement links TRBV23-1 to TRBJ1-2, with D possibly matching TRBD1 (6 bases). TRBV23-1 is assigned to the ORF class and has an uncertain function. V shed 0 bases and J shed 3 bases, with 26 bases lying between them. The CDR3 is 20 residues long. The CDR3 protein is CASSQSDGQTTPWEHYGYTF. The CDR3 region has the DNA TGCGCCAGCAGTCAATCGGATGGACAGACCACACCGTGGGAACACTATGGCTACACCTTC.

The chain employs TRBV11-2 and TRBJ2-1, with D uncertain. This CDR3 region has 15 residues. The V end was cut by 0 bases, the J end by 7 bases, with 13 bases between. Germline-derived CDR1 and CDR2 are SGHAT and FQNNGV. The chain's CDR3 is CASSLDLRSVNEQFF. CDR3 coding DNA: TGTGCCAGCAGCTTAGATTTAAGATCGGTGAATGAGCAGTTCTTC.

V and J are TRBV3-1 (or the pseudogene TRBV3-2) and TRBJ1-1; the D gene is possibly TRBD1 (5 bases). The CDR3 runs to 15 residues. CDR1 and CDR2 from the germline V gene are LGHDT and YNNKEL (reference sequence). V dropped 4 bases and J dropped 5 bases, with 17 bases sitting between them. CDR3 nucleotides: TGTGCCAGCAGCCCCGCGGGGGGAGGGAGGACTGAAGCTTTCTTT. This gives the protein CASSPAGGGRTEAFF.

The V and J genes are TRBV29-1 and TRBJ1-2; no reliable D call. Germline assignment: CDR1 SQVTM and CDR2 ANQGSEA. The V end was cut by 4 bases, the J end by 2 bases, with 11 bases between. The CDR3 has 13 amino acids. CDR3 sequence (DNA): TGCAGCGTTGGTATAGGAGCGAACTATGGCTACACCTTC. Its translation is CSVGIGANYGYTF.

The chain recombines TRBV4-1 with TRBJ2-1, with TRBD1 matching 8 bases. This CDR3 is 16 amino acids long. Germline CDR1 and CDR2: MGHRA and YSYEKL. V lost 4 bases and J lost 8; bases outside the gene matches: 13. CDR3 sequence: CASSRTVTTGEDEQFF. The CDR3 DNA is TGCGCCAGCAGCCGAACCGTGACGACAGGGGAAGATGAGCAGTTCTTC.

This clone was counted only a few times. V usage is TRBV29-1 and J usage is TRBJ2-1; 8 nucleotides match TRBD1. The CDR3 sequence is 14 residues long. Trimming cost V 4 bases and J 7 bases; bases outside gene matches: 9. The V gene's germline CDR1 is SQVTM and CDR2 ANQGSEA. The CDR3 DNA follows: TGCAGCGTTGCAACAGGGGGGCGGATAAATGAGCAGTTCTTC. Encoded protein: CSVATGGRINEQFF.

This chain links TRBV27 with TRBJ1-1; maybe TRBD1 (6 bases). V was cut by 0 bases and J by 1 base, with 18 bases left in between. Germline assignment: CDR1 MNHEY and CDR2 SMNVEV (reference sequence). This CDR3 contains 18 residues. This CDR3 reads CASSLSASVGTKNTEAFF. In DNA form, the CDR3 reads TGTGCCAGCAGTTTATCCGCAAGCGTCGGGACAAAGAACACTGAAGCTTTCTTT.

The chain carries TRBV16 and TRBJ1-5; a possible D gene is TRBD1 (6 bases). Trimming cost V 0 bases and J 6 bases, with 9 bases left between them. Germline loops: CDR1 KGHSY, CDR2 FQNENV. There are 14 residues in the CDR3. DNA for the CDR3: TGTGCCAGCAGCCAATCCCAGGGGCGTCAGCCCCAGCATTTT. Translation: CASSQSQGRQPQHF.

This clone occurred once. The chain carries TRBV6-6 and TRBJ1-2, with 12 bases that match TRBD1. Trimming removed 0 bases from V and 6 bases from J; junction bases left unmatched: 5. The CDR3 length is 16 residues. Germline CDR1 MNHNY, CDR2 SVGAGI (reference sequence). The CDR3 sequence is CASSYSMGQGADGYTF. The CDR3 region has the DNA TGTGCCAGCAGTTACTCGATGGGACAGGGGGCAGATGGCTACACCTTC.

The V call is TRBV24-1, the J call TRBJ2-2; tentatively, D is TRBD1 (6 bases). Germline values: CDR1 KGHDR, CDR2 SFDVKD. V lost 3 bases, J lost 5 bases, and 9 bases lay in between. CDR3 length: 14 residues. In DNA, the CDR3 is TGTGCCACCAGTGATCGGACAGTAACCGGGGAGCTGTTTTTT. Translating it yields CATSDRTVTGELFF.

This CDR3 reads CASSYQSWMIEGADTQYF. In nucleotides, the CDR3 is TGTGCCAGCAGCTATCAGAGTTGGATGATCGAGGGGGCAGATACGCAGTATTTT. The chain combines TRBV11-2 with TRBJ2-3; possible D gene TRBD1, 6 bases. This CDR3 has 18 amino acids. Germline CDR1 is SGHAT and CDR2 is FQNNGV. V was shortened by 4 bases and J by 4 bases, with 24 bases between the two germline ends.

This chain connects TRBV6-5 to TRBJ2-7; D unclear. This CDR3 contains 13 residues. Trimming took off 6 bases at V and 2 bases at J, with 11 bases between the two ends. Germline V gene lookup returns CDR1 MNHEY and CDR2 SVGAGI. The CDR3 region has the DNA TGTGCCAGCAGCACCTATATCACCTACGAGCAGTACTTC. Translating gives CASSTYITYEQYF.

CDR3 loop: CASSAQTPGTEAFF. The CDR3 DNA is TGTGCCAGCAGTGCCCAAACGCCGGGGACTGAAGCTTTCTTT. The chain recombines TRBV27 with TRBJ1-1; D ambiguous. Trimming left V 5 bases short and J 5 bases short, with 15 bases between. CDR1 is MNHEY and CDR2 is SMNVEV in the germline V gene (reference sequence). This CDR3 spans 14 amino acids.

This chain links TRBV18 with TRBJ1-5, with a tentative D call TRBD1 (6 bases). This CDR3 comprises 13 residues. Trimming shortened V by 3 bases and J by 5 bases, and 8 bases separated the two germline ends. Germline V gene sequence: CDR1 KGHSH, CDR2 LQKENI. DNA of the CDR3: TGTGCCAGCTCACCGGGACATGATCAGCCCCAGCATTTT. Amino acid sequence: CASSPGHDQPQHF.